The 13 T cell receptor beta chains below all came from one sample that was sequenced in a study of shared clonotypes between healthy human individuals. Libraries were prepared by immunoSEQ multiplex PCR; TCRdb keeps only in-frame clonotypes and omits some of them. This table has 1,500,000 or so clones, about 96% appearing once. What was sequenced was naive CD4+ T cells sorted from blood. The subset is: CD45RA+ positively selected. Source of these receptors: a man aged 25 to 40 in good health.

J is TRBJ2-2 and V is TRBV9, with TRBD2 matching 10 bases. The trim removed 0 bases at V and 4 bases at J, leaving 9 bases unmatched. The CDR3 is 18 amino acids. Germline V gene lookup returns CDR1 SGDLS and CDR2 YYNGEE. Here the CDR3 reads CASSVGLAGAPGTGELFF. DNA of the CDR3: TGTGCCAGCAGCGTAGGGCTAGCGGGAGCACCAGGCACCGGGGAGCTGTTTTTT. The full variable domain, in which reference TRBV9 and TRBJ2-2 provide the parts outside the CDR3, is DSGVTQTPKHLITATGQRVTLRCSPRSGDLSVYWYQQSLDQGLQFLIQYYNGEERAKGNILERFSAQQFPDLHSELNLSSLELGDSALYFCASSVGLAGAPGTGELFFGEGSRLTVL.

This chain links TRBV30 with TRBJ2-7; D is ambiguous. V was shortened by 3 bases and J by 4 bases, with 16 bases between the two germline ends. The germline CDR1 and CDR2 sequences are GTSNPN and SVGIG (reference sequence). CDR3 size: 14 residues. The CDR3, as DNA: TGTGCCTGGAGGGTCGTATCTGGCAATTACGAGCAGTACTTC. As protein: CAWRVVSGNYEQYF. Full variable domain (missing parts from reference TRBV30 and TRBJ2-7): SQTIHQWPATLVQPVGSPLSLECTVEGTSNPNLYWYRQAAGRGLQLLFYSVGIGQISSEVPQNLSASRPQDRQFILSSKKLLLSDSGFYLCAWRVVSGNYEQYFGPGTRLTVT.

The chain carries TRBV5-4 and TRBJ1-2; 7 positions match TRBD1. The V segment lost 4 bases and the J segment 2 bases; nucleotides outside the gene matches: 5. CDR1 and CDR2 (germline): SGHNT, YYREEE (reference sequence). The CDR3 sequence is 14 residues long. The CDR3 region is CASSTGQQNYGYTF. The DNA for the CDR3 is TGTGCCAGCAGCACGGGACAGCAAAACTATGGCTACACCTTC. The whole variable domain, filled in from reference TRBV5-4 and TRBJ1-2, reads ETGVTQSPTHLIKTRGQQVTLRCSSQSGHNTVSWYQQALGQGPQFIFQYYREEENGRGNFPPRFSGLQFPNYSSELNVNALELDDSALYLCASSTGQQNYGYTFGSGTRLTVV.

The CDR3 region is CASRPSGVRNIQYF. The DNA of the CDR3 is TGTGCCAGCAGGCCCAGCGGGGTCCGAAACATTCAGTACTTC. This chain uses TRBV7-2 with TRBJ2-4; TRBD2 aligns across 7 bases. The CDR3 consists of 14 residues. Germline V gene sequence: CDR1 SGHTA, CDR2 FQGNSA. The V gene end was trimmed by 6 bases and the J gene end by 6 bases; junction bases not matched to a gene: 8.

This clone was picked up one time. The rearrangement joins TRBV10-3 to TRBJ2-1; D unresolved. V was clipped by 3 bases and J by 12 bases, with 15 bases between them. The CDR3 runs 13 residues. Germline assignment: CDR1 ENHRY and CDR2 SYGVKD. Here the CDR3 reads CAISETSTGPQFF. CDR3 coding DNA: TGTGCCATCAGTGAAACCTCAACCGGGCCGCAGTTCTTC.

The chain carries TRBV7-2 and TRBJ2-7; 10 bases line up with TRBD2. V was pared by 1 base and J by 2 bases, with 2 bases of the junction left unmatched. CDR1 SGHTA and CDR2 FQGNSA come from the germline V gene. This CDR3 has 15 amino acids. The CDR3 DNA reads TGTGCCAGCAGCTTAGGGCTAGCGGGAGCCTACGAGCAGTACTTC. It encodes CASSLGLAGAYEQYF.

CDR3 nucleotides: TGTGCCATCACCTTGTCGTGGGGGACTGAAGCTTTCTTT. This sequence encodes CAITLSWGTEAFF. The chain links TRBV10-3 to TRBJ1-1; perhaps TRBD1 as D (5 bases). The length of the CDR3 is 13 residues. CDR1 and CDR2 from the germline V gene are ENHRY and SYGVKD. V was cut by 7 bases and J by 5 bases, with 14 bases left in between.

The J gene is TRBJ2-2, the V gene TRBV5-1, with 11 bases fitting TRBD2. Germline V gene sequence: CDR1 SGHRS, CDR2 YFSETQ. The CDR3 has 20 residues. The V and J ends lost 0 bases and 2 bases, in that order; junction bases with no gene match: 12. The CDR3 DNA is TGCGCCAGCAGCTTGGCCGAGGGGGGGACTAGCGGTTTAAACACCGGGGAGCTGTTTTTT. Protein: CASSLAEGGTSGLNTGELFF.

In DNA form, the CDR3 reads TGTGCCAGCTCACCACCGAGAACTAGCGGGTCCGGGGACGAGCAGTACTTC. Protein sequence: CASSPPRTSGSGDEQYF. This chain joins TRBV18 and TRBJ2-7, with 9 bases that match TRBD2. The germline V gene has CDR1 KGHSH and CDR2 LQKENI. The V gene end was trimmed by 0 bases and the J gene end by 5 bases; junction bases not matched to a gene: 11. The CDR3 extends over 17 amino acids. Based on the CDR3 plus reference TRBV18 and TRBJ2-7, the full variable domain is NAGVMQNPRHLVRRRGQEARLRCSPMKGHSHVYWYRQLPEEGLKFMVYLQKENIIDESGMPKERFSAEFPKEGPSILRIQQVVRGDSAAYFCASSPPRTSGSGDEQYFGPGTRLTVT.

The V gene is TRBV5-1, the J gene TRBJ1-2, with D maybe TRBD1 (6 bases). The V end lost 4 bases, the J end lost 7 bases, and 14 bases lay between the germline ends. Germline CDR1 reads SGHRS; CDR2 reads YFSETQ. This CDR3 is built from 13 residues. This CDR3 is CASSDYRERGYTF. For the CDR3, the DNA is TGCGCCAGCAGCGACTACAGGGAGCGTGGCTACACCTTC.

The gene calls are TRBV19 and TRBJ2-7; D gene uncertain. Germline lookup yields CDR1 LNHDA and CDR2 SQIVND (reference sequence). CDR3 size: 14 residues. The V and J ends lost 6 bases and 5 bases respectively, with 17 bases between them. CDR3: CASRNLGETNEQYF. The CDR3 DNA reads TGTGCCAGTAGGAATTTGGGCGAGACGAACGAGCAGTACTTC.

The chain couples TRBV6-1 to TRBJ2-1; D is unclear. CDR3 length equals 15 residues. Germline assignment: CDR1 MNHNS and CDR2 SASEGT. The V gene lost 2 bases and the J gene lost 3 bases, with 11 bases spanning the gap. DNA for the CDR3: TGTGCCAGCAGTGAAAACAGAGCGATCTACAATGAGCAGTTCTTC. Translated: CASSENRAIYNEQFF.

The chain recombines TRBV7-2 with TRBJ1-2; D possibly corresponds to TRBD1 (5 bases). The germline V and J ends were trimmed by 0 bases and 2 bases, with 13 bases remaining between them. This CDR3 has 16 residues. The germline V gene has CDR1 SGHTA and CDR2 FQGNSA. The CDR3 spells CASSLAVTTANYGYTF. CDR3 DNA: TGTGCCAGCAGCTTAGCGGTGACGACAGCCAACTATGGCTACACCTTC.